A single sample gave rise to the 5 T cell receptor beta chains below, sequenced in a study of blood T cell repertoires in COVID-19. Sequencing used immunoSEQ multiplex PCR; TCRdb keeps in-frame clones, though not all of them. Of fewer than 200,000 clones detected, roughly 85% appear once; the ten largest clones hold roughly 21%. The sequenced sample consisted of peripheral blood. These receptors were taken from a man between 60 and 75 years old with active or convalescent COVID-19.

This clone was picked up a small number of times. This chain links TRBV19 with TRBJ1-6, with 8 bases fitting TRBD1. The germline V gene encodes CDR1 LNHDA and CDR2 SQIVND (reference sequence). CDR3 size: 13 residues. With 4 bases clipped from V and 11 bases from J, the junction kept 4 bases outside the gene matches. The CDR3 loop is CASSRGQEAPLHF. For the CDR3, the DNA is TGTGCCAGTAGTAGGGGACAGGAGGCACCCCTCCACTTT. Using reference TRBV19 and TRBJ1-6 for the parts outside the CDR3, the full variable domain is DGGITQSPKYLFRKEGQNVTLSCEQNLNHDAMYWYRQDPGQGLRLIYYSQIVNDFQKGDIAEGYSVSREKKESFPLTVTSAQKNPTAFYLCASSRGQEAPLHFGNGTRLTVT.

The chain employs TRBV7-6 and TRBJ2-6, with TRBD1 as a possible D gene (6 bases). Germline CDR1 and CDR2: SGHVS and FNYEAQ. V was shortened by 2 bases and J by 0 bases, with 11 bases between the two germline ends. There are 17 residues in the CDR3. The CDR3 DNA sequence: TGTGCCAGCAGCTTAAACAGGGCCTACTCTGGGGCCAACGTCCTGACTTTC. It codes for CASSLNRAYSGANVLTF.

The J gene is TRBJ2-5, the V gene TRBV6-5; D may be TRBD2 (6 bases). CDR1 is MNHEY, CDR2 SVGAGI, per germline. V dropped 3 bases and J dropped 5 bases, with 13 bases sitting between them. This CDR3 is 14 amino acids long. The CDR3 sequence: CASSYRAGRETQYF. CDR3 DNA sequence: TGTGCCAGCAGTTATCGGGCAGGGAGGGAGACCCAGTACTTC.

This clone was detected once. The chain uses TRBV5-1 and TRBJ2-7, with 8 bases matching TRBD1. V was pared by 1 base and J by 3 bases, with 15 bases of the junction left unmatched. Germline CDR1 and CDR2: SGHRS and YFSETQ. CDR3 length: 18 residues. CDR3 amino acids: CASSLRAGGAGTFYEQYF. DNA of the CDR3: TGCGCCAGCAGCTTGCGGGCAGGGGGCGCCGGGACCTTCTACGAGCAGTACTTC. The full variable domain, with the rest looked up from reference TRBV5-1 and TRBJ2-7, is KAGVTQTPRYLIKTRGQQVTLSCSPISGHRSVSWYQQTPGQGLQFLFEYFSETQRNKGNFPGRFSGRQFSNSRSEMNVSTLELGDSALYLCASSLRAGGAGTFYEQYFGPGTRLTVT.

The CDR3 nucleotides read TGTGCCAGCAGTGAAGGCAGTAATTTGTACTATGGCTACACCTTC. This sequence encodes CASSEGSNLYYGYTF. The V and J genes are TRBV2 and TRBJ1-2; D gene uncertain. Trimming removed 1 base at V and 3 bases at J, with 12 bases between. The CDR3 sequence is 15 residues long. Germline CDR1 and CDR2: SNHLY and FYNNEI. The entire variable domain, with the rest obtained from reference TRBV2 and TRBJ1-2, is as follows: EPEVTQTPSHQVTQMGQEVILRCVPISNHLYFYWYRQILGQKVEFLVSFYNNEISEKSEIFDDQFSVERPDGSNFTLKIRSTKLEDSAMYFCASSEGSNLYYGYTFGSGTRLTVV.